This T cell receptor (beta chain) was sequenced for a study of blood T cell repertoires in COVID-19. The overall study: Sites across the United States, Italy and Spain contributed samples from acute and convalescent COVID-19. Sample material is recorded as cDNA or gDNA derived from T cells, B-cell-depleted T cells, or PBMCs.

Original data processing: Estimates of nucleated cell counts were drawn from the amplification of reference gene primers. Measured with immunoSEQ multiplex PCR; TCRdb has only the in-frame clones, and not every one. V, J and clone size reflect that table, while D and trimming were determined from the DNA. The sample has about 97,000 clones, around 92% seen once. V lost 4 bases and J lost 0, with 13 bases in between. CDR3 size: 15 residues. CDR1 is SGHRS, CDR2 YFSETQ, per germline. The chain employs TRBV5-1 and TRBJ1-1, with D tentatively TRBD1 (5 bases). The receptor comes from a man aged 50-59 years with active COVID-19. Sample: peripheral blood. CDR3 protein: CASSPGWDLNTEAFF. Here the CDR3 DNA reads TGCGCCAGCAGCCCGGGCTGGGACTTGAACACTGAAGCTTTCTTT.